The 5 T cell receptor beta chains below all came from one sample that was sequenced in a study of shared clonotypes between healthy human individuals. Libraries were prepared by immunoSEQ multiplex PCR; TCRdb keeps only in-frame clonotypes and omits some of them. The table records 2 million to 3 million clones, over 85% of them present only once. Sequenced input: naive CD4+ T cells sorted from blood. Subset indicated: CD45RA+ positively selected. The source is a man aged 18 to 29 in good health.

The chain uses TRBV4-1 and TRBJ1-5; perhaps TRBD1 as D (6 bases). The V gene's germline CDR1 is MGHRA and CDR2 YSYEKL. The CDR3 spans 18 residues. V lost 2 bases to trimming and J lost 2 bases, with 19 bases between them. The CDR3 sequence is CASSQSPNGGSGNQPQHF. The CDR3 nucleotides read TGCGCCAGCAGCCAAAGCCCGAATGGGGGCTCGGGCAATCAGCCCCAGCATTTT.

The genes are TRBV5-1 and TRBJ1-2; TRBD1 is a possible D gene (6 bases). Germline V gives CDR1 SGHRS, CDR2 YFSETQ. The CDR3 has 15 amino acids. The V end was cut by 2 bases, the J end by 3 bases, with 14 bases between. The CDR3 is CASSFTGTSDYGYTF. The CDR3 coding sequence is TGCGCCAGCAGCTTCACAGGGACGTCAGACTATGGCTACACCTTC.

J is TRBJ1-6 and V is TRBV6-1; possibly TRBD1 for D (6 bases). The V end was cut by 3 bases, the J end by 0 bases, with 12 bases between. Germline V lookup: CDR1 MNHNS, CDR2 SASEGT. CDR3 length equals 17 residues. The CDR3 reads CASSEADRSSYNSPLHF. The CDR3 DNA reads as TGTGCCAGCAGTGAGGCAGACAGGAGCTCCTATAATTCACCCCTCCACTTT.

V usage is TRBV7-9 and J usage is TRBJ2-1, with 8 positions matching TRBD1. V was clipped by 3 bases and J by 12 bases; unmatched bases: 16. Per the germline V gene, CDR1 is SEHNR and CDR2 is FQNEAQ (reference sequence). The CDR3 runs 16 residues. The DNA of the CDR3 is TGTGCCAGCAGCTTTTTCCTGACGGGACAGGACCCTTTGCAGTTCTTC. Translation gives CASSFFLTGQDPLQFF.

The V and J genes are TRBV9 and TRBJ2-3; weak D call: TRBD1 (6 bases). The CDR3 contains 17 residues. Per germline, CDR1 SGDLS and CDR2 YYNGEE. V lost 0 bases and J lost 2, with 16 bases in between. The CDR3, as DNA: TGTGCCAGCAGCGTAGCTCTGGGGGCTCTTAACACAGATACGCAGTATTTT. Its translation is CASSVALGALNTDTQYF. The full variable domain, in which reference TRBV9 and TRBJ2-3 provide the parts outside the CDR3, is DSGVTQTPKHLITATGQRVTLRCSPRSGDLSVYWYQQSLDQGLQFLIQYYNGEERAKGNILERFSAQQFPDLHSELNLSSLELGDSALYFCASSVALGALNTDTQYFGPGTRLTVL.